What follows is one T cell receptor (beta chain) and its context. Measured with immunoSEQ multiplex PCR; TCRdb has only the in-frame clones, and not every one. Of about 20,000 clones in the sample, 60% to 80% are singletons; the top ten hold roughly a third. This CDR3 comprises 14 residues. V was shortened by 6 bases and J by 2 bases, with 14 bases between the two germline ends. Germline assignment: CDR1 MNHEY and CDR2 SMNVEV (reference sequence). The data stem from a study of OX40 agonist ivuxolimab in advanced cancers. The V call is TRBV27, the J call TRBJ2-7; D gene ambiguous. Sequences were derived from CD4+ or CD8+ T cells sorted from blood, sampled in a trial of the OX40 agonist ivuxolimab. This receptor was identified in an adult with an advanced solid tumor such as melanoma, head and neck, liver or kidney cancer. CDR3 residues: CASRYATDAYEQYF. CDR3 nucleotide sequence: TGTGCCAGCAGATACGCGACGGACGCCTACGAGCAGTACTTC.